This T cell receptor (beta chain) was observed in a study of CD8 T cells in Susac syndrome. V lost 6 bases and J lost 4; bases outside the gene matches: 3. This CDR3 contains 13 residues. CDR1 and CDR2 (germline): MNHEY, SVGEGT. The RNA, about 0.45 to 1 ug, was put through reverse transcription using random hexamers. TCRdb used MiXCR to reprocess the immunoSEQ multiplex PCR reads, holding one entry per CDR3 protein. The table includes more than 150,000 distinct CDR3 sequences, under 97% detected once. V gene TRBV6-2 or TRBV6-3 combines with J gene TRBJ1-5; 7 nucleotides agree with TRBD1. The sequenced material came from CD4+ T cells from PBMCs. The origin of this receptor is a human donor with Susac syndrome. The CDR3 region is CASSRDRNQPQHF. The DNA for the CDR3 is TGTGCCAGCAGCCGGGACAGAAATCAGCCCCAGCATTTT.